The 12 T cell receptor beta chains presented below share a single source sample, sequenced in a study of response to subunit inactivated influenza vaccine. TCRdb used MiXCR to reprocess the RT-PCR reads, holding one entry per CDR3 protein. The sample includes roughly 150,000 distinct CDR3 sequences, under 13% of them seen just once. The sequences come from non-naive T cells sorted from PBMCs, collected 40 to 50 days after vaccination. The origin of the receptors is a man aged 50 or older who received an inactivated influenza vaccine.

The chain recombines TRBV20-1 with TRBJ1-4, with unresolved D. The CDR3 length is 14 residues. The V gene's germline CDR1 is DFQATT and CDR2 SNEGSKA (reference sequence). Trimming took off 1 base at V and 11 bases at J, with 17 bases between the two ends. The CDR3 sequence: CSARVERFSGKLFF. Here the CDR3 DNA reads TGCAGTGCTAGAGTAGAGAGGTTTAGTGGGAAACTGTTTTTT.

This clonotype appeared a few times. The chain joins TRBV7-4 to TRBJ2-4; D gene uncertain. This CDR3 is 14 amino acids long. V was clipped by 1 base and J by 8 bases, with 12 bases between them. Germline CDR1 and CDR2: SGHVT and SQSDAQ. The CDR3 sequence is CASSLDAGYHIQYF. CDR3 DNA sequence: TGTGCCAGCAGCTTAGATGCAGGTTATCACATTCAGTACTTC.

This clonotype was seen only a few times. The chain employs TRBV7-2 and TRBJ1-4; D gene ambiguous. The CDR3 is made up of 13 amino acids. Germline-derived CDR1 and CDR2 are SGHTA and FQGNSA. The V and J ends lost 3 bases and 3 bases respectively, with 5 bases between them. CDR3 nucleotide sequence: TGTGCCAGCAGCTTTCAGGCTAATGAAAAACTGTTTTTT. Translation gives CASSFQANEKLFF.

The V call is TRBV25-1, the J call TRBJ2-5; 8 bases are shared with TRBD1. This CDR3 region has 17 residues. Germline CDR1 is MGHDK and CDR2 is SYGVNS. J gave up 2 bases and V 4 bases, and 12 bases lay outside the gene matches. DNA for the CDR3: TGTGCCAGCAGTGTTCAGAGGACAGGGAGTACGCAAGAGACCCAGTACTTC. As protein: CASSVQRTGSTQETQYF.

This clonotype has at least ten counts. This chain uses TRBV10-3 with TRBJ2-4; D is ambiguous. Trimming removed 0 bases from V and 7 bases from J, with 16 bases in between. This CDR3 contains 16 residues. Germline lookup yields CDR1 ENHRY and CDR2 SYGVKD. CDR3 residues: CAISESRSGTENIQYF. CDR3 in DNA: TGTGCCATCAGTGAGTCGCGTTCCGGTACTGAGAACATTCAGTACTTC.

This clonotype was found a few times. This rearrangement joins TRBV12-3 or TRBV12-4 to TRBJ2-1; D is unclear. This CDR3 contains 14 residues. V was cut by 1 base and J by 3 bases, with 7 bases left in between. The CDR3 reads CASSLVTRYNEQFF. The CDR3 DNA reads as TGTGCCAGCAGTTTAGTCACTCGCTACAATGAGCAGTTCTTC.

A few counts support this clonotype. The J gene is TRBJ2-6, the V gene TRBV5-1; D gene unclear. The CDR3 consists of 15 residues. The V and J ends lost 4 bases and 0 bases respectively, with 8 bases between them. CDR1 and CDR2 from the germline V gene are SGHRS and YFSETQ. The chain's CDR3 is CASSQTLSGANVLTF. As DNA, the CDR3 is TGCGCCAGCAGCCAAACTCTCTCTGGGGCCAACGTCCTGACTTTC.

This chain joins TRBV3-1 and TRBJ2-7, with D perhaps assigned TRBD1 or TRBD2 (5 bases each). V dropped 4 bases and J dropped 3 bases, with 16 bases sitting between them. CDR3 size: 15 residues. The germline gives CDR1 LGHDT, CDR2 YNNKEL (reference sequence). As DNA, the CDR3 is TGTGCCAGCAGCCCCAGGGACGGGCGAGGCTACGAGCAGTACTTC. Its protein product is CASSPRDGRGYEQYF.

The CDR3 protein is CASSQGQGIQNEQFF. In DNA form, the CDR3 reads TGCGCCAGCAGCCAGGGACAGGGGATTCAGAATGAGCAGTTCTTC. This chain joins TRBV4-1 and TRBJ2-1; 10 nucleotides align to TRBD1. This CDR3 spans 15 amino acids. J gave up 7 bases and V 3 bases, and 6 bases lay outside the gene matches. The germline gives CDR1 MGHRA, CDR2 YSYEKL.

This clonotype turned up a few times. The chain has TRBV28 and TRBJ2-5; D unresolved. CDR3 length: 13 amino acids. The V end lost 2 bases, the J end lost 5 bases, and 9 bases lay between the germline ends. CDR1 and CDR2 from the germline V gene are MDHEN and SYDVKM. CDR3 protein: CASSLDLGETQYF. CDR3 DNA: TGTGCCAGCAGTTTAGACCTAGGGGAGACCCAGTACTTC.

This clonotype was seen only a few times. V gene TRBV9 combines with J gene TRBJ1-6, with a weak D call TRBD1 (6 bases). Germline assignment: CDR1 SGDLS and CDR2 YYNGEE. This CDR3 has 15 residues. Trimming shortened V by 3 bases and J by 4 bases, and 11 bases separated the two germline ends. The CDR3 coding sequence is TGTGCCAGCAGCGAGGACAGCGGATATAATTCACCCCTCCACTTT. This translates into CASSEDSGYNSPLHF.

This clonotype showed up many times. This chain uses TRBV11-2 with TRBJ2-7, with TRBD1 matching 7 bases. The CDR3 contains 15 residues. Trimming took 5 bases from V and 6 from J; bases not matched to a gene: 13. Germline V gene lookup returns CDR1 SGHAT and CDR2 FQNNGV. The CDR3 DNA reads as TGTGCCAGCAGCCTTCATTTGACAGGGCTCATCGAGCAGTACTTC. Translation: CASSLHLTGLIEQYF. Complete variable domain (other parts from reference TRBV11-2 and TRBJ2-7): EAGVAQSPRYKIIEKRQSVAFWCNPISGHATLYWYQQILGQGPKLLIQFQNNGVVDDSQLPKDRFSAERLKGVDSTLKIQPAKLEDSAVYLCASSLHLTGLIEQYFGPGTRLTVT.